Reported below is one TCR beta chain. Its target antigen remains unknown. There are no base qualities to consult, and no much larger clone falls within one base. Healthy HIV-negative adults with no recently reported acute infections or vaccinations were included as donors. Only Caucasian adults living in Nashville, Tennessee, USA were represented among the donors. CD4+ T cells were enriched by magnetic negative selection; naive cells were then positively selected on CD45RA, and the negative fraction formed the memory subset. Blood was obtained by leukapheresis, after which PBMCs were separated by Ficoll-Histopaque density gradient centrifugation and cryopreserved in liquid nitrogen vapor phase. Analytical flow cytometry was used to check the purity and quantity of every magnetically sorted T cell population. Genomic DNA was isolated from each sorted fraction and quantified by UV absorbance on a Nanodrop 2000c.

Using the deep immunoSEQ assay, multiplex PCR amplified TCR CDR3 regions from genomic DNA. Extracted genomic DNA from each cell subset was spread evenly across all wells of several immunoSEQ 96-well plates, with each plate serving as a replicate. For sorted subsets, each replicate PCR was loaded with approximately 0.2 ug genomic DNA, equivalent to 30,000 or so T cell genomes. Purified libraries were quantified with a Qubit 3.0 fluorometer, sized on a Bioanalyzer 2100, and re-quantified with the KAPA Library Quantification kit. A separate single-read 150-cycle Illumina NextSeq 550 flow cell was used to sequence each immunoSEQ 96-well plate. Under the source paper's analysis protocol: Because only junctional sequences without quality scores were contained in the immunoSEQ output, filtering matching that applied to full-length reads could not be performed. Sequences were annotated with PyIR, a Python wrapper for IgBLAST v1.9, and V/J genes and CDR3 were assigned using IMGT germline references. Reads were filtered out if the reads had weak V/J assignments (E-value above 1e-6), no CDR3, stop codons, out-of-frame junctions, or ambiguous translated residues. V3J clonotypes were defined as sequences sharing an identical inferred V gene, J gene, and CDR3 amino acid sequence. To compute the percentage overlap between repertoires, the number of shared unique clonotypes was divided by the size of the smaller repertoire. Three approaches were used to assess repertoire richness: RTK rarefaction, the Chao1 estimator, and Recon v2.1 estimates of unobserved clonotypes. Generation probabilities for all TCRbeta clonotypes obtained by the gDNA method from a few donors were computed using OLGA. TCRdb took over this immuneACCESS table, retaining in-frame rearrangements with V and J assigned. Such tables are incomplete; in checked studies, under half of the missing clones stem from an unresolved V gene, and the remainder is unexplained. Clone size and the V and J calls come from that table; the DNA yielded D and trimming. The sample table records nearly 1,000,000 clones; 76% of these occur just once. In total, the top ten clones hold approximately 1.5% of the sample.

V loses 0 bases, J loses 3 bases, and the germline ends lie 4 bases apart. The germline V gene (reference sequence) sets CDR1 to SGHNT and CDR2 to YYREEE. Its CDR3 holds 12 amino acids, cysteine through phenylalanine. Only CDR3 DNA remains: 36 bases, in frame from the first base. This entry is derived from a study of shared clonotypes between healthy human individuals (dated by TCRdb to the early 2020s). At the level of the whole study: The cohort included three men and two women between 18 and 49 years of age. For each donor, CD4 naive and CD4 memory were each given three plates, CD8 naive was given two plates, and CD8 memory was given one plate. To estimate repertoire size and how much clonotype sharing occurs between individuals, the study deeply sequenced the blood TCR repertoires of five or six healthy adults. To increase sequencing depth and limit assay-specific biases, different laboratories used diverse techniques to prepare libraries and sequence TCR repertoires. Per donor, leukapheresis produced somewhere between about 0.85 and 10 billion PBMCs. What the authors observed across the whole study: Compared with non-shared clonotypes, the clonotypes found in all four sorted-subset donors had higher generation probabilities. Approximately 4.8% of naive CD4, 3.5% of naive CD8, around 2.3% of memory CD4, and 0.4% of memory CD8 clonotypes were shared across several donors. Based on pairwise subsampling, the degree of clonotype sharing among donors was expected to be affected by sequencing depth. Larger estimated clonotype richness was generally found for naive subsets than for memory subsets. Incomplete sequencing was indicated by rarefaction of sorted-subset datasets, despite the large sequencing depth. Sampling was restricted to blood, and TCR repertoires in tissues likely differ from the TCR repertoires found in blood. The small number of donors limited the genetic and exposure-history diversity represented.

This chain is built from TRBV5-4 and TRBJ2-7; there is no confident call for the D gene. The clonotype was recovered from a man between 18 and 29 years old in good health. Material: memory CD4+ T cells sorted from blood. Interpreted using the paper, the cell subset or site label stands for: CD45RA-negative fraction. Here is the DNA: TGTGCCAGCAGCTTGGAAGACTACGAGCAGTACTTC. Translated, it gives CASSLEDYEQYF.